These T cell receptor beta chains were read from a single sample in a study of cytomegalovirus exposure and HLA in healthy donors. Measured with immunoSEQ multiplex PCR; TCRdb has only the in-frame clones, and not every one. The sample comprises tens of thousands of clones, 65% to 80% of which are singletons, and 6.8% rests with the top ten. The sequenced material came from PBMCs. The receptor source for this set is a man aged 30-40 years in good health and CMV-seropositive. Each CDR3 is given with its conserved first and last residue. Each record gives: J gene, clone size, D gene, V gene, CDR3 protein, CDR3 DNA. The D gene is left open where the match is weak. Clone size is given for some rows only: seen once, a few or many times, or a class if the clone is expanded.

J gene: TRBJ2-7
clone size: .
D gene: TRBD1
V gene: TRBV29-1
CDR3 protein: CSVVPGQGGSEQYF
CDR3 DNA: TGCAGCGTTGTCCCGGGACAGGGTGGTTCCGAGCAGTACTTC

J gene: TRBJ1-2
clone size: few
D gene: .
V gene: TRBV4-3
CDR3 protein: CASSQDRHWDRGIYGYTF
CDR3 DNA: TGCGCCAGCAGCCAAGATCGCCACTGGGACCGGGGGATCTATGGCTACACCTTC

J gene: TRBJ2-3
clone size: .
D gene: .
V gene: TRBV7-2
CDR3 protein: CASSAGGYTQYF
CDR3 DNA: TGTGCCAGCAGCGCCGGCGGGTATACGCAGTATTTT

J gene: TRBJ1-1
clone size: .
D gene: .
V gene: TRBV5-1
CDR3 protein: CASSFQPNMNTEAFF
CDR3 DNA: TGCGCCAGCAGTTTCCAACCAAACATGAACACTGAAGCTTTCTTT

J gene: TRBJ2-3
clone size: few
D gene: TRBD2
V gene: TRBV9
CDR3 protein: CASSVAGGLTDTQYF
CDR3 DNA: TGTGCCAGCAGCGTAGCGGGGGGGCTCACAGATACGCAGTATTTT

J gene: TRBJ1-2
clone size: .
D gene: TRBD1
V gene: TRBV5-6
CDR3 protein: CASSPYNRGRDYGYTF
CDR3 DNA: TGTGCCAGCAGCCCCTATAACAGGGGGCGAGACTATGGCTACACCTTC

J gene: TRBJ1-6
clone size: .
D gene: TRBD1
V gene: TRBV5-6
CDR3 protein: CARSWTGCRYNSPLHF
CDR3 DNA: TGTGCCAGGTCCTGGACAGGGTGCCGCTATAATTCACCCCTCCACTTT

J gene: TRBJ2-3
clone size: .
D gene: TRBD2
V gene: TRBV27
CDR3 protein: CASSLAGGPGTQYF
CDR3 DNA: TGTGCCAGCAGCTTAGCGGGGGGGCCTGGTACGCAGTATTTT

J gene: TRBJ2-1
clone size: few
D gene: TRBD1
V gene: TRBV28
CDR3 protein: CASSLLQGQNQFF
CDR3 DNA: TGTGCCAGCAGTTTACTACAGGGGCAGAACCAGTTCTTC

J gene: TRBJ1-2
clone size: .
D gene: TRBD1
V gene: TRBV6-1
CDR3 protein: CASIIQGAYGYTF
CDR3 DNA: TGTGCCAGCATTATACAGGGGGCCTATGGCTACACCTTC

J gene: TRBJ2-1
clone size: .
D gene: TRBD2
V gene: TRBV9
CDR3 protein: CASSVVPAGAKDNEQFF
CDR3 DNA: TGTGCCAGCAGCGTAGTCCCAGCGGGGGCCAAAGATAATGAGCAGTTCTTC

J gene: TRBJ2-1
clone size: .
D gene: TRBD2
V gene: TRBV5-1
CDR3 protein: CASSPPGLAVNNEQFF
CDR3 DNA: TGCGCCAGCAGCCCTCCAGGACTAGCGGTTAACAATGAGCAGTTCTTC